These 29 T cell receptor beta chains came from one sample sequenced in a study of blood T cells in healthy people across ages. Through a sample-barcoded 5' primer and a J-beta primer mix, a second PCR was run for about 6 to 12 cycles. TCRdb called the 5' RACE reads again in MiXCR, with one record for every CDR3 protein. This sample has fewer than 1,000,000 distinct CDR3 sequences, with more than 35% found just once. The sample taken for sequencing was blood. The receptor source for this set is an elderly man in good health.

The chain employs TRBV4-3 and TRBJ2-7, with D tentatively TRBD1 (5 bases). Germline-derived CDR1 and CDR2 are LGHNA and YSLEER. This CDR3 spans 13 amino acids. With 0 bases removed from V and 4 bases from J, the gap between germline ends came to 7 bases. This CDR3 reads CASSQERQYEQYF. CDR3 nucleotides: TGCGCCAGCAGCCAAGAAAGACAGTACGAGCAGTACTTC.

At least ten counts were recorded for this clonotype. This chain's CDR3 is CASSLGQSANRYYTF. The CDR3 DNA sequence: TGTGCCAGCAGCTTAGGACAGTCAGCCAATAGGTACTACACCTTC. The chain has TRBV7-2 and TRBJ1-2; D may be TRBD1 (5 bases). Germline-derived CDR1 and CDR2 are SGHTA and FQGNSA. The V gene lost 1 base and the J gene lost 10 bases, with 19 bases spanning the gap. This CDR3 spans 15 amino acids.

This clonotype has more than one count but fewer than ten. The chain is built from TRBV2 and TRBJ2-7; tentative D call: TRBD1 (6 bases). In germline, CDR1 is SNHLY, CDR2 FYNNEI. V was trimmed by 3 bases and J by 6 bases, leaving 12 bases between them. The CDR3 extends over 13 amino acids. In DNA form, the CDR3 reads TGTGCCAGCAGTGAGGCTACCAGGGGCGAGCAGTACTTC. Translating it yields CASSEATRGEQYF.

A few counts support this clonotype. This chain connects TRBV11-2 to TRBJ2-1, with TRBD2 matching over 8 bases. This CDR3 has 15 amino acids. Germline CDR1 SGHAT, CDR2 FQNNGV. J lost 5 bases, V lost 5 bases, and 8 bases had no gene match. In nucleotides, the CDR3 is TGTGCCAGCAGCCCACGACTAGCGAACAACAATGAGCAGTTCTTC. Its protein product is CASSPRLANNNEQFF.

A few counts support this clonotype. The CDR3 spells CASSLSQGQETQYF. DNA of the CDR3: TGTGCCAGCAGCTTATCGCAGGGGCAAGAGACCCAGTACTTC. The V gene is TRBV7-2, the J gene TRBJ2-5, with D maybe TRBD1 (6 bases). Between the trimmed V and J ends, which lost 2 bases and 2 bases, there was a span of 9 bases. CDR1 SGHTA and CDR2 FQGNSA come from the germline V gene. This CDR3 region has 14 residues.

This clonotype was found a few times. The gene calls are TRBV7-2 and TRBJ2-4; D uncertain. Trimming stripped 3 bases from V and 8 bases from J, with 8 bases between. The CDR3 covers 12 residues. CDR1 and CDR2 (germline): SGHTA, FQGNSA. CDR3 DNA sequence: TGTGCCAGCAGCTTCACCCGGGACATTCAGTACTTC. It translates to CASSFTRDIQYF.

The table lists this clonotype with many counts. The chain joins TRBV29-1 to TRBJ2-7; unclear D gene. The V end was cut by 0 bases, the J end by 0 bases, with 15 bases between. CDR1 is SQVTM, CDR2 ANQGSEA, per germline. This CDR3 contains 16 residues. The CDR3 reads CSVEDHDFSSSYEQYF. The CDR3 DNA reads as TGCAGCGTTGAAGATCACGACTTCTCGAGCTCCTACGAGCAGTACTTC.

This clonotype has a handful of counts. The CDR3 reads CASSPGLITRSGANVLTF. For the CDR3, the DNA is TGTGCCAGCAGCCCGGGACTTATTACCCGCTCTGGGGCCAACGTCCTGACTTTC. The rearrangement joins TRBV7-3 to TRBJ2-6, with D perhaps matching TRBD2 (6 bases). The germline gives CDR1 SGHTA, CDR2 FQGTGA. The CDR3 is 18 residues long. V lost 5 bases to trimming and J lost 0 bases, with 17 bases between them. The entire variable domain, with the rest obtained from reference TRBV7-3 and TRBJ2-6, is as follows: GAGVSQTPSNKVTEKGKYVELRCDPISGHTALYWYRQSLGQGPEFLIYFQGTGAADDSGLPNDRFFAVRPEGSVSTLKIQRTERGDSAVYLCASSPGLITRSGANVLTFGAGSRLTVL.

CDR3 residues: CASSDSTSNEQFF. CDR3 coding DNA: TGTGCCAGCAGTGACTCGACTAGCAATGAGCAGTTCTTC. This sequence joins TRBV6-4 and TRBJ2-1, with D possibly being TRBD2 (6 bases). Per the germline V gene, CDR1 is MRHNA and CDR2 is SNTAGT. This CDR3 region has 13 residues. V was clipped by 0 bases and J by 6 bases, with 6 bases between them.

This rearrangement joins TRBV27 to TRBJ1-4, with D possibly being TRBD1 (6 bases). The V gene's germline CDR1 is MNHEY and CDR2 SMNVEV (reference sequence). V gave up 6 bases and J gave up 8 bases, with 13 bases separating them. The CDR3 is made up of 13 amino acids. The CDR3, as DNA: TGTGCCAGCAGCCAGGGGTGGAAAGAAAAACTGTTTTTT. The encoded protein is CASSQGWKEKLFF.

The CDR3 reads CASSCWAAETQYF. The CDR3 nucleotides are TGTGCCAGCAGTTGCTGGGCGGCGGAGACCCAGTACTTC. The gene calls are TRBV28 and TRBJ2-5; D remains unclear. The V end was cut by 4 bases, the J end by 5 bases, with 11 bases between. The CDR3 has 13 amino acids. From germline, CDR1 is MDHEN and CDR2 SYDVKM.

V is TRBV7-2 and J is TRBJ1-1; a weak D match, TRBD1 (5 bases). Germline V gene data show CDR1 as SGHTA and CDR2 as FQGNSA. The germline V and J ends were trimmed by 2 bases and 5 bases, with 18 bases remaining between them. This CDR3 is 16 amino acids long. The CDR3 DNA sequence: TGTGCCAGCAGCTTATTTCCGGTGGGGGAGAGGACTGAAGCTTTCTTT. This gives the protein CASSLFPVGERTEAFF.

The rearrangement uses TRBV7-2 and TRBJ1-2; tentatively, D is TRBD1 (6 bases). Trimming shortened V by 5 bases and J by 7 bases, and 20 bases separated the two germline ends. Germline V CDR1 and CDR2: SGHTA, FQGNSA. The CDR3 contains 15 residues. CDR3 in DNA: TGTGCCAGCAGCCCCGATCGACAGGCTATCTGTGGCTACACCTTC. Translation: CASSPDRQAICGYTF.

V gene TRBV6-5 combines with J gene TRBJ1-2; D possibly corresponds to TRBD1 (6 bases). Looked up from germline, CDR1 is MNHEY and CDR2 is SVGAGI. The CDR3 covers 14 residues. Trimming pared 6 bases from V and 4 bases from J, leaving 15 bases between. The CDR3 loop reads CASRTPGQGYGYTF. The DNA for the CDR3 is TGTGCCAGCAGAACCCCGGGACAAGGCTATGGCTACACCTTC.

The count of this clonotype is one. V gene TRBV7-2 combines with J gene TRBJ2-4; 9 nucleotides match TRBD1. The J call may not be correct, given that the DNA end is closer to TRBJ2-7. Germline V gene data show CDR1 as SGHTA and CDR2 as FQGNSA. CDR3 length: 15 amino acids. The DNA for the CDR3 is TGTACCAGCAGCTCCACCGGGACAGGGTATGGCGAGCAGTACTTC. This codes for CTSSSTGTGYGEQYF.

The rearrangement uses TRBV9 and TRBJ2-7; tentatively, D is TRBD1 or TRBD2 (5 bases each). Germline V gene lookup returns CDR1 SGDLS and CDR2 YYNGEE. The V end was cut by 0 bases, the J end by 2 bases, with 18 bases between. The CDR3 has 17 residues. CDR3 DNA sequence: TGTGCCAGCAGCGTAGGAGACGGGACGGCGGCAACCTACGAGCAGTACTTC. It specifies CASSVGDGTAATYEQYF.

This chain's CDR3 is CASKRTGSDEQYF. As DNA, the CDR3 is TGTGCCAGCAAGAGGACAGGGTCCGACGAGCAGTACTTC. The chain joins TRBV27 to TRBJ2-5; 8 bases match TRBD1. The J call may be wrong; the DNA end is better matched by TRBJ2-7. Germline V gene sequence: CDR1 MNHEY, CDR2 SMNVEV (reference sequence). The CDR3 is made up of 13 amino acids.

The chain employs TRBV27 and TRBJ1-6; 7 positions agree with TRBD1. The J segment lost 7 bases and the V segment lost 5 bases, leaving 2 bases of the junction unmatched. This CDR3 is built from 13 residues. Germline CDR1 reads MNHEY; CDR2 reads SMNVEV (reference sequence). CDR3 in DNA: TGTGCCAGCAGTCAGGGGGGAAATTCACCCCTCCACTTT. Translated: CASSQGGNSPLHF.

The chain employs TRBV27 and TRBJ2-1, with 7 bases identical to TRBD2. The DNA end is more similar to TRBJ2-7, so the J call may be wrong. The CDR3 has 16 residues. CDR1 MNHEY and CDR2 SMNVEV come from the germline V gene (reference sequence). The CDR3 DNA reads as TGTGCCAGCAGCCGACAAGCGGGGAGCTCCTACAATGAGCAGTACTTC. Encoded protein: CASSRQAGSSYNEQYF.

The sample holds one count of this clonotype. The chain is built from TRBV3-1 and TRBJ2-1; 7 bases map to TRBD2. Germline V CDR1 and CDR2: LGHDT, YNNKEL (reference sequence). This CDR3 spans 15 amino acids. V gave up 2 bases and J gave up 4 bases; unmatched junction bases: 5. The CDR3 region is CASSQRIAGYNEQFF. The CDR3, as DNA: TGTGCCAGCAGCCAACGAATAGCGGGTTACAATGAGCAGTTCTTC.

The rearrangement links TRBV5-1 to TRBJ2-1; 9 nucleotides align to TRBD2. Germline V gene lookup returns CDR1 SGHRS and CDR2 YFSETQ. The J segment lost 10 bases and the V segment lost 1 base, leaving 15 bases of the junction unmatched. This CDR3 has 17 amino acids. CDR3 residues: CASSLNPAGGPSEEQFF. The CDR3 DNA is TGCGCCAGCAGCTTGAACCCGGCGGGAGGGCCCTCAGAGGAGCAGTTCTTC.

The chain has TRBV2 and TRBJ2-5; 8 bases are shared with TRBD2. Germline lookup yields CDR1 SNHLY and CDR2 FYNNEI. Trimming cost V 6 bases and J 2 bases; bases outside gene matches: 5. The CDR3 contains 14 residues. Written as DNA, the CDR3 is TGTGCCAGCAGGGAACTAGCGGCACAAGAGACCCAGTACTTC. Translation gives CASRELAAQETQYF. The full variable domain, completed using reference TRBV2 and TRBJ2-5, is EPEVTQTPSHQVTQMGQEVILRCVPISNHLYFYWYRQILGQKVEFLVSFYNNEISEKSEIFDDQFSVERPDGSNFTLKIRSTKLEDSAMYFCASRELAAQETQYFGPGTRLLVL.

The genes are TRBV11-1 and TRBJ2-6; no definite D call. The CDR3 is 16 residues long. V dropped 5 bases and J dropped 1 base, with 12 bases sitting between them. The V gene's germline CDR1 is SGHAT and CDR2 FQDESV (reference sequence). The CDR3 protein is CASSPTWGSGANVLTF. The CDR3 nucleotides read TGTGCCAGCAGCCCAACTTGGGGTTCTGGGGCCAACGTCCTGACTTTC. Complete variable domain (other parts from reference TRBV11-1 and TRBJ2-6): EAEVAQSPRYKITEKSQAVAFWCDPISGHATLYWYRQILGQGPELLVQFQDESVVDDSQLPKDRFSAERLKGVDSTLKIQPAELGDSAMYLCASSPTWGSGANVLTFGAGSRLTVL.

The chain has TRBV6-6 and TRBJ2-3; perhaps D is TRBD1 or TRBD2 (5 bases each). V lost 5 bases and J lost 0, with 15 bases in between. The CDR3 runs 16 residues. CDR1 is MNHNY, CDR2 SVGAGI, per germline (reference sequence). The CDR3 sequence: CASSPRRTSSTDTQYF. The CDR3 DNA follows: TGTGCCAGCAGTCCCCGGAGGACATCTAGCACAGATACGCAGTATTTT.

CDR3 loop: CAILDREETQYF. The CDR3 nucleotides are TGTGCCATCCTGGACAGGGAGGAGACCCAGTACTTC. The V and J genes are TRBV10-3 and TRBJ2-5, with 8 bases aligning to TRBD1. V lost 8 bases to trimming and J lost 5 bases; unmatched junction nucleotides: 4. This CDR3 region has 12 residues. Germline CDR1 reads ENHRY; CDR2 reads SYGVKD.

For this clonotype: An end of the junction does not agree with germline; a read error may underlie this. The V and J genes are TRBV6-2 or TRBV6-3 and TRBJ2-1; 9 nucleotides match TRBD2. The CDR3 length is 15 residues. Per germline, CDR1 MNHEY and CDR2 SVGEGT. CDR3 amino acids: CASTQAGGSSNEQFF. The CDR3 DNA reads TGTGCCAGCACTCAAGCGGGGGGCTCCTCCAATGAGCAGTTCTTC.

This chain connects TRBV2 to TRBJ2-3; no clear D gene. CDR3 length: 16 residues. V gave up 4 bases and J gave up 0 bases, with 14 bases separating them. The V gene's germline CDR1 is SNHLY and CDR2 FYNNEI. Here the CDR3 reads CASSAPGGASTDTQYF. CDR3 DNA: TGTGCCAGCAGTGCTCCGGGCGGAGCAAGCACAGATACGCAGTATTTT.

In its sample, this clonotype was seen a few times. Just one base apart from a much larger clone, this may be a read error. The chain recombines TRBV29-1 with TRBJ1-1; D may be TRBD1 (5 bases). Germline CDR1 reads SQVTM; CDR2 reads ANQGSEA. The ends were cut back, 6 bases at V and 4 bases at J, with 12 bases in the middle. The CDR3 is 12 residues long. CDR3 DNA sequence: TGCAGCGTGCTACGGGGCGGCACTGAAGCTTTCTTT. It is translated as CSVLRGGTEAFF.

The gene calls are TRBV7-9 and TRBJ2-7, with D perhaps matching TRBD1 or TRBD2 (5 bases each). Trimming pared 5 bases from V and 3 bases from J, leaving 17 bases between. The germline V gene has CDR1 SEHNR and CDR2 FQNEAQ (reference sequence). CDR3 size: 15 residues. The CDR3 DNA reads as TGTGCCAGCAGCGATGTGGCAGGGAGAAGCTACGAGCAGTACTTC. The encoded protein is CASSDVAGRSYEQYF.